A selection of T cell receptor beta chains follows, all from one sample in a study of cytomegalovirus exposure and HLA in healthy donors. Measured with immunoSEQ multiplex PCR; TCRdb has only the in-frame clones, and not every one. Of approximately 180,000 clones listed, approximately 84% are singletons. Sequenced input: PBMCs. Source of these receptors: a girl aged 10 to 17 in good health and CMV-seropositive. The CDR3 runs from the conserved cysteine through the conserved F or W. Each record gives: J gene, clone size, V gene, D gene, CDR3 DNA, CDR3 protein. The D gene is left open where the match is weak. Size values are once, few and many counts, or a class for expanded clones, and some rows have none.

>TRBJ2-1|-|TRBV6-4|-
TGTGCCAGCAGTGACGAGTCAGGGGGAGGCTCCTACAATGAGCAGTTCTTC
CASSDESGGGSYNEQFF
>TRBJ1-1|-|TRBV27|-
TGTGCCAGCAGTTTAAGTACAGCATTGAACACTGAAGCTTTCTTT
CASSLSTALNTEAFF
>TRBJ2-1|-|TRBV19|-
TGTGCCAGTAGTACAGTTCCCTACAATGAGCAGTTCTTC
CASSTVPYNEQFF
>TRBJ2-1|-|TRBV6-4|TRBD2
TGTGCCAGCAGTGACCAGGCGGGGGGGAGTGGCAATGAGCAGTTCTTC
CASSDQAGGSGNEQFF
>TRBJ1-2|-|TRBV6-6|-
TGTGCCAGCAGTCCGCGGGCAGGCTTTAGTGAAATTGGCTACACCTTC
CASSPRAGFSEIGYTF
>TRBJ2-3|-|TRBV9|TRBD2
TGTGCCAGCGGACTAGCGGGGGAGGCTACGCAGTATTTT
CASGLAGEATQYF
>TRBJ2-3|-|TRBV5-4|TRBD1
TGTGCCAGCAGCTTCGAGGGGGCGCGGACAGATACGCAGTATTTT
CASSFEGARTDTQYF
>TRBJ1-1|once|TRBV9|-
TGTGCCAGCAGCGTAGGCACATGGACTGAAGCTTTCTTT
CASSVGTWTEAFF
>TRBJ1-1|-|TRBV27|-
TGTGCCAGCAGTCGGAGGGCGAACACTGAAGCTTTCTTT
CASSRRANTEAFF
>TRBJ1-1|few|TRBV4-1|-
TGCGCCAGCAGCCAAGGAATAGTAAAGAACACTGAAGCTTTCTTT
CASSQGIVKNTEAFF
>TRBJ2-7|once|TRBV4-2|-
TGTGCCAGCAGCCAAGTTCCAGGGGCCTACGAGCAGTACTTC
CASSQVPGAYEQYF
>TRBJ2-7|-|TRBV5-1|-
TGCGCCAGCAGCTGGAGCTCCTACGAGCAGTACTTC
CASSWSSYEQYF
>TRBJ2-7|-|TRBV7-9|TRBD1
TGTGCCAGCAGCTTTTCGGGGGGGACAGGGGACTACGAGCAGTACTTC
CASSFSGGTGDYEQYF
>TRBJ2-5|-|TRBV29-1|-
TGCAGCGTTGCTCCCCCATTGAGGACCCAGTACTTC
CSVAPPLRTQYF
>TRBJ1-3|-|TRBV19|-
TGTGCCAGTAGTGTACTCCTCGGAAACACCATATATTTT
CASSVLLGNTIYF
>TRBJ1-1|-|TRBV30|TRBD1
TGTGCCTCCCGGACAGGGCAGGGCACTGAAGCTTTCTTT
CASRTGQGTEAFF
>TRBJ2-5|-|TRBV27|-
TGTGCCAGCAGTCCGGGGAAAGAGACCCAGTACTTC
CASSPGKETQYF
>TRBJ2-1|-|TRBV6-5|-
TGTGCCAGCAGTTACCGGGATTCCTACAATGAGCAGTTCTTC
CASSYRDSYNEQFF
>TRBJ1-3|-|TRBV4-2|-
TGTGCCAGCAGCCGACCCGGGGTACGTGACTCTGGAAACACCATATATTTT
CASSRPGVRDSGNTIYF
>TRBJ1-1|few|TRBV30|-
TGTGCCTGGAGCCAAACCCCGGAGGGGAACACTGAAGCTTTCTTT
CAWSQTPEGNTEAFF
>TRBJ2-7|-|TRBV7-2|-
TGTGCCAGCAGCTTAGGCAGGGTCTACGAGCAGTACTTC
CASSLGRVYEQYF
>TRBJ2-1|few|TRBV6-1|TRBD2
TGTGCCAGCAGTGCCCAAATCGGTGGCCCTTTAGCGGGAGACAATGAGCAGTTCTTC
CASSAQIGGPLAGDNEQFF
>TRBJ2-5|-|TRBV4-2|TRBD2
TGTGCCAGCAGCCAAAAGGGCGGGGGGGCCGTAGAGACCCAGTACTTC
CASSQKGGGAVETQYF